A single sample gave rise to the 8 T cell receptor beta chains below, sequenced in a study of lymphopenia after photon versus proton radiotherapy. Sequencing used immunoSEQ multiplex PCR; TCRdb keeps in-frame clones, though not all of them. The sample records around 29,000 clones, 94% being singletons. This specimen consisted of peripheral blood, obtained from a patient treated with photon-based radiotherapy. The receptor source for this set is a woman aged 50 to 65 with cholangiocarcinoma.

The chain employs TRBV11-2 and TRBJ1-4; D may be TRBD1 (6 bases). The V gene's germline CDR1 is SGHAT and CDR2 FQNNGV. The CDR3 runs 16 residues. V lost 2 bases and J 1 base, leaving 11 bases between the germline ends. CDR3 loop: CASSLLTGRTNEKLFF. CDR3 nucleotide sequence: TGTGCCAGCAGCTTACTTACAGGGCGAACTAATGAAAAACTGTTTTTT.

The J gene is TRBJ2-5, the V gene TRBV5-1; no reliable D call. Trimming took off 7 bases at V and 5 bases at J, with 15 bases between the two ends. Germline CDR1 and CDR2: SGHRS and YFSETQ. This CDR3 comprises 13 residues. CDR3 DNA: TGCGCCAGCGGCGGCAGGCAGCAGGAGACCCAGTACTTC. Translating it yields CASGGRQQETQYF.

The chain uses TRBV7-9 and TRBJ2-1; D may be TRBD2 (6 bases). V gave up 0 bases and J gave up 10 bases, with 16 bases separating them. Germline V lookup: CDR1 SEHNR, CDR2 FQNEAQ (reference sequence). The CDR3 has 15 amino acids. This CDR3 reads CASSLAAGLLMEQFF. The CDR3 nucleotides read TGTGCCAGCAGCTTAGCGGCGGGGCTACTCATGGAGCAGTTCTTC.

J is TRBJ1-1 and V is TRBV7-2, with a weak D call TRBD1 (6 bases). CDR3 length: 13 amino acids. The V end lost 5 bases, the J end lost 5 bases, and 12 bases lay between the germline ends. Per germline, CDR1 SGHTA and CDR2 FQGNSA. CDR3 loop: CASSQGRETEAFF. CDR3 nucleotides: TGTGCCAGCAGCCAGGGGAGGGAAACTGAAGCTTTCTTT. The full variable domain, in which reference TRBV7-2 and TRBJ1-1 provide the parts outside the CDR3, is GAGVSQSPSNKVTEKGKDVELRCDPISGHTALYWYRQSLGQGLEFLIYFQGNSAPDKSGLPSDRFSAERTGGSVSTLTIQRTQQEDSAVYLCASSQGRETEAFFGQGTRLTVV.

The chain employs TRBV11-2 and TRBJ2-1, with D unclear. Between the trimmed V and J ends, which lost 2 bases and 9 bases, there was a span of 14 bases. Looked up from germline, CDR1 is SGHAT and CDR2 is FQNNGV. The CDR3 spans 14 residues. The CDR3 DNA reads TGTGCCAGCAGCTTATCGGCCTCCGCGGCTGAGCAGTTCTTC. Encoded protein: CASSLSASAAEQFF.

The V gene is TRBV7-2, the J gene TRBJ1-5, with TRBD1 as a possible D gene (6 bases). This CDR3 is 15 amino acids long. V shed 2 bases and J shed 4 bases, with 12 bases lying between them. Germline CDR1 reads SGHTA; CDR2 reads FQGNSA. CDR3 amino acids: CASSLRRGGNQPQHF. CDR3 sequence (DNA): TGTGCCAGCAGCTTAAGGAGGGGGGGGAATCAGCCCCAGCATTTT.

The V call is TRBV6-5, the J call TRBJ1-2; weak D call: TRBD1 (5 bases). Germline values: CDR1 MNHEY, CDR2 SVGAGI. V was trimmed by 7 bases and J by 0 bases, leaving 12 bases between them. This CDR3 is built from 14 residues. CDR3 region: CASTATVANYGYTF. The CDR3, as DNA: TGTGCCAGCACCGCGACAGTCGCTAACTATGGCTACACCTTC.

The chain combines TRBV7-2 with TRBJ2-2; 12 nucleotides align to TRBD1. The CDR3 is 16 residues long. Germline CDR1 and CDR2: SGHTA and FQGNSA. The J segment lost 7 bases and the V segment lost 5 bases, leaving 8 bases of the junction unmatched. The CDR3 DNA sequence: TGTGCCAGCAGCCCAGGGACAGGGGGCTTGGGCGGGGAGCTGTTTTTT. Translated: CASSPGTGGLGGELFF. The whole variable domain, remainder taken from reference TRBV7-2 and TRBJ2-2, is GAGVSQSPSNKVTEKGKDVELRCDPISGHTALYWYRQSLGQGLEFLIYFQGNSAPDKSGLPSDRFSAERTGGSVSTLTIQRTQQEDSAVYLCASSPGTGGLGGELFFGEGSRLTVL.